These 15 T cell receptor beta chains were all obtained from the same sample, sequenced in a study of blood T cells in healthy people across ages (dated by TCRdb to about 2015). Receptor amplification or capture employed 5' RACE. This sample was sequenced with an Illumina HiSeq 2500. The second PCR ran for about 7 to 11 cycles and used a J-beta primer mix along with a sample-barcoded 5' primer. TCRdb reprocessed the public reads (quality trimming at Q25 with fastp, clone calling with MiXCR) and kept in-frame beta chains. Rows are unified per CDR3 protein, each entry keeping the most common DNA and genes. This sample comprises about 1.6 million distinct CDR3 sequences, about 31% of them detected only once. 10% to 12% of the sample is taken by the ten largest. The material sequenced was blood. These receptors were collected from a woman aged 30 to 39 in good health.

The chain couples TRBV7-2 to TRBJ2-6; 8 bases align to TRBD1. The V gene's germline CDR1 is SGHTA and CDR2 FQGNSA. There are 17 residues in the CDR3. V shed 6 bases and J 0 bases; nucleotides not matched to a gene: 7. In DNA form, the CDR3 reads TGTGCCAGCAGTAGGACAGGGACTCCCTCTGGGGCCAACGTCCTGACTTTC. This sequence encodes CASSRTGTPSGANVLTF. Filled out from reference TRBV7-2 and TRBJ2-6, the complete variable domain reads GAGVSQSPSNKVTEKGKDVELRCDPISGHTALYWYRQSLGQGLEFLIYFQGNSAPDKSGLPSDRFSAERTGGSVSTLTIQRTQQEDSAVYLCASSRTGTPSGANVLTFGAGSRLTVL.

This clonotype was seen only a few times. This rearrangement joins TRBV7-2 to TRBJ2-1, with 8 bases that match TRBD2. The CDR3 runs 14 residues. Germline CDR1 reads SGHTA; CDR2 reads FQGNSA. Unmatched junction bases numbered 7, after V lost 4 bases and J lost 8 bases. The CDR3 spells CASSSRLARDEQFF. The CDR3 nucleotides are TGTGCCAGCAGCTCCAGACTAGCGAGGGATGAGCAGTTCTTC.

This chain links TRBV5-1 with TRBJ2-7, with D perhaps assigned TRBD1 or TRBD2 (5 bases each). Trimming stripped 3 bases from V and 0 bases from J, with 13 bases between. Germline CDR1 reads SGHRS; CDR2 reads YFSETQ. The CDR3 is made up of 15 amino acids. This CDR3 reads CASSYRDPSSYEQYF. The CDR3 DNA reads as TGCGCCAGCAGCTACCGGGACCCAAGCTCCTACGAGCAGTACTTC.

The gene calls are TRBV7-3 and TRBJ2-1; 10 bases line up with TRBD2. The end of the DNA is better explained by TRBJ2-7, so the J call may be wrong. The CDR3 length is 16 residues. The germline V gene has CDR1 SGHTA and CDR2 FQGTGA. This CDR3 reads CASSSVPGLATYEQYF. The CDR3 bases are TGTGCCAGCAGCTCAGTACCGGGACTAGCGACCTACGAGCAGTACTTC.

The chain carries TRBV4-1 and TRBJ2-5; TRBD1 matches 9 bases. TRBJ2-7 explains the end of the DNA better; the J call may be wrong. The CDR3 spans 15 residues. Germline-derived CDR1 and CDR2 are MGHRA and YSYEKL. The CDR3 bases are TGCGCCAGCAGCCAACTGAGACAGGGGGTAAACGAGCAGTACTTC. Residues: CASSQLRQGVNEQYF.

With regard to this clonotype: Germline is not matched at one junction end, which may reflect a read error. The chain recombines TRBV5-1 with TRBJ1-2; tentative D call: TRBD1 (6 bases). The CDR3 sequence is 15 residues long. In germline, CDR1 is SGHRS, CDR2 YFSETQ. The CDR3 DNA sequence: TGCGCCGGCAGCGGGATGACAGGTTTTATATATGGCTACACCTTC. This codes for CAGSGMTGFIYGYTF.

This clonotype was observed a handful of times. This chain connects TRBV13 to TRBJ2-3, with TRBD2 identical over 7 bases. Germline values: CDR1 PRHDT, CDR2 FYEKMQ (reference sequence). Trimming at V came to 8 bases and at J to 2 bases, leaving 7 bases not matched to a gene. There are 14 residues in the CDR3. In nucleotides, the CDR3 is TGTGCCAGCGCTGGGCGGGGGAACACAGATACGCAGTATTTT. Translating gives CASAGRGNTDTQYF.

This rearrangement joins TRBV5-8 to TRBJ2-7, with 7 bases identical to TRBD1. Germline loops: CDR1 SGHTS, CDR2 YDEGEE. This CDR3 region has 12 residues. J gave up 4 bases and V 4 bases, and 2 bases lay outside the gene matches. This chain's CDR3 is CASSKGQYEQYF. The DNA of the CDR3 is TGTGCCAGCAGCAAGGGACAGTACGAGCAGTACTTC. Variable domain in full (rest from reference TRBV5-8 and TRBJ2-7): EAGVTQSPTHLIKTRGQQATLRCSPISGHTSVYWYQQALGLGLQFLLWYDEGEERNRGNFPPRFSGRQFPNYSSELNVNALELEDSALYLCASSKGQYEQYFGPGTRLTVT.

The chain carries TRBV5-1 and TRBJ1-1; no clear D. This CDR3 comprises 16 residues. The V gene's germline CDR1 is SGHRS and CDR2 YFSETQ. The ends were cut back, 2 bases at V and 1 base at J, with 15 bases in the middle. The CDR3, as DNA: TGCGCCAGCAGCTTTTCTGTGCGGACCCCGAACACTGAAGCTTTCTTT. Protein product: CASSFSVRTPNTEAFF. Full variable domain (remainder filled in from reference TRBV5-1 and TRBJ1-1): KAGVTQTPRYLIKTRGQQVTLSCSPISGHRSVSWYQQTPGQGLQFLFEYFSETQRNKGNFPGRFSGRQFSNSRSEMNVSTLELGDSALYLCASSFSVRTPNTEAFFGQGTRLTVV.

This chain connects TRBV7-9 to TRBJ1-1, with a possible D match to TRBD1 (5 bases). Germline-derived CDR1 and CDR2 are SEHNR and FQNEAQ (reference sequence). This CDR3 comprises 16 residues. Trimming stripped 5 bases from V and 0 bases from J, with 16 bases between. The DNA of the CDR3 is TGTGCCAGCAGCCCGTCCGGGGGGGGGATGAACACTGAAGCTTTCTTT. Translation: CASSPSGGGMNTEAFF.

This chain connects TRBV20-1 to TRBJ2-7, with 11 bases lining up with TRBD1. The CDR3 totals 14 residues. V lost 5 bases to trimming and J lost 3 bases; unmatched junction nucleotides: 6. Per the germline V gene, CDR1 is DFQATT and CDR2 is SNEGSKA (reference sequence). The CDR3 is CSAEGQGGYYEQYF. The CDR3 nucleotides read TGCAGTGCTGAGGGACAGGGGGGCTACTACGAGCAGTACTTC.

About this clonotype: Compared with germline, one end of the junction differs, possibly owing to a read error. The chain recombines TRBV28 with TRBJ2-7; D may be TRBD1 or TRBD2 (6 bases each). CDR1 is MDHEN, CDR2 SYDVKM, per germline. The CDR3 length is 15 residues. The CDR3 nucleotides read TGTACCAGCAGTCCGATTGGGGGGCCCCTCTACGAGCAGTACTTC. This gives the protein CTSSPIGGPLYEQYF.

This clonotype turned up a few times. The rearrangement joins TRBV9 to TRBJ1-4, with D tentatively TRBD1 (6 bases). CDR1 and CDR2 from the germline V gene are SGDLS and YYNGEE. The V and J ends lost 0 bases and 7 bases respectively, with 16 bases between them. CDR3 length: 16 residues. CDR3 residues: CASSVERGAKGEKLFF. The CDR3, as DNA: TGTGCCAGCAGCGTAGAACGGGGGGCCAAGGGTGAAAAACTGTTTTTT. The variable domain in full, with the rest retrieved from reference TRBV9 and TRBJ1-4, is DSGVTQTPKHLITATGQRVTLRCSPRSGDLSVYWYQQSLDQGLQFLIQYYNGEERAKGNILERFSAQQFPDLHSELNLSSLELGDSALYFCASSVERGAKGEKLFFGSGTQLSVL.

The V call is TRBV2, the J call TRBJ2-3; 14 nucleotides align to TRBD2. CDR1 SNHLY and CDR2 FYNNEI come from the germline V gene. CDR3 size: 15 residues. The ends lost 8 bases at V and 4 bases at J; junction bases unmatched: 5. This CDR3 reads CASETSGRASDTQYF. CDR3 coding DNA: TGTGCCAGCGAGACTAGCGGGAGGGCCTCAGATACGCAGTATTTT.

The V call is TRBV20-1, the J call TRBJ2-5, with 7 positions matching TRBD1. Germline trimming cut 6 bases from V and 7 bases from J; bases unmatched to any gene: 14. This CDR3 has 14 residues. Germline V gene data show CDR1 as DFQATT and CDR2 as SNEGSKA (reference sequence). The CDR3 loop is CSAILRGPASTQYF. DNA of the CDR3: TGCAGTGCCATACTAAGGGGGCCCGCCTCGACCCAGTACTTC.